This T cell receptor beta chain is drawn from a study of a mutant IDH1 vaccine in newly diagnosed glioma. Study information: Vaccine administration was initiated 4-6 weeks following radiotherapy alone, or with temozolomide cycles.

About this clone itself: Its antigen is currently unknown.

The CDR3 runs 16 residues. Germline V gene data show CDR1 as KGHSH and CDR2 as LQKENI. V gave up 4 bases and J gave up 0 bases, with 15 bases separating them. TCRdb keeps only in-frame clones here, not all; method: immunoSEQ multiplex PCR. This sample carries tens of thousands of clones, about 81% of them seen once, and the ten largest clones take about 8.8%. The sample's time point: week 23, last vaccination. Alongside topical imiquimod, each dose of vaccine comprised 300 ug of mutant IDH1 20-mer peptide. This receptor was taken from a woman aged 40 to 50 with glioma. Some clones in this sample may be carry-over from other donors' samples. V and J are TRBV18 and TRBJ1-1; the D gene is possibly TRBD1 (6 bases). This material consisted of PBMCs, taken from a glioma patient whose treatment included an IDH1 peptide vaccine. The CDR3, as DNA: TGTGCCAGCTCACGACGAACTGGACAGCTGAACACTGAAGCTTTCTTT. Protein product: CASSRRTGQLNTEAFF.